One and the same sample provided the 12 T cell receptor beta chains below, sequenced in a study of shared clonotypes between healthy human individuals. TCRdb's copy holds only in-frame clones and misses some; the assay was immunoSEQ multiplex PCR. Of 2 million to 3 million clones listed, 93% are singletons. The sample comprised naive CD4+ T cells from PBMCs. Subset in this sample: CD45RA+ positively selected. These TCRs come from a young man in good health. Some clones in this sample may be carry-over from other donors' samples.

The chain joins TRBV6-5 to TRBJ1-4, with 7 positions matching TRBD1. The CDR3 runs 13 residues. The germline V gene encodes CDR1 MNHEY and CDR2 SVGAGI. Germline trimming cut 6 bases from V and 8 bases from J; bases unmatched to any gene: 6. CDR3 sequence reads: CASRGQTGEKLFF. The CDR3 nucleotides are TGTGCCAGCAGGGGACAGACGGGCGAAAAACTGTTTTTT.

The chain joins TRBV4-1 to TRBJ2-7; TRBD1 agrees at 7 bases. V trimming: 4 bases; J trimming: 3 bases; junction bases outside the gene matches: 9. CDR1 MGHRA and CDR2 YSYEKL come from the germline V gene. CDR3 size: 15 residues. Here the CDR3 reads CASSRQGQRDYEQYF. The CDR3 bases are TGCGCCAGCAGCCGACAGGGACAGAGGGACTACGAGCAGTACTTC.

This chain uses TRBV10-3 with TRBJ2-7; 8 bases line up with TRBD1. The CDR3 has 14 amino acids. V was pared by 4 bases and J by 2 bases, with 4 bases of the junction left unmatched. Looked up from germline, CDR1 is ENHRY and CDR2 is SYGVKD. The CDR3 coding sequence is TGTGCCATCAGTGGCGACAGGGGTACCTACGAGCAGTACTTC. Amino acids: CAISGDRGTYEQYF.

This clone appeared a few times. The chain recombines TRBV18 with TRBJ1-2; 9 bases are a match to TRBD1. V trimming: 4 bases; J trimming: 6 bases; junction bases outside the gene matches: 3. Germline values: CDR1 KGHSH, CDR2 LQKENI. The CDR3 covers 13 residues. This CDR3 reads CASSRDRVNGYTF. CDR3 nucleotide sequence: TGTGCCAGCTCACGGGACAGGGTGAATGGCTACACCTTC.

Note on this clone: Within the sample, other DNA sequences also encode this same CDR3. CDR3 bases: TGTGCCAGCAGCTTAACCCGGAATAGCAATCAGCCCCAGCATTTT. Translation: CASSLTRNSNQPQHF. The rearrangement uses TRBV7-2 and TRBJ1-5, with D hard to call. The V gene lost 2 bases and the J gene lost 0 bases, with 8 bases spanning the gap. This CDR3 region has 15 residues. The germline gives CDR1 SGHTA, CDR2 FQGNSA.

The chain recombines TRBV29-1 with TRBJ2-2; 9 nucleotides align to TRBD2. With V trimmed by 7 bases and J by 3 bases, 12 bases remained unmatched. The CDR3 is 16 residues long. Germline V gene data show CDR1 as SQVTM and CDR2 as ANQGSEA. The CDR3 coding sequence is TGCAGCGCCCGGGGGTCGCTAGCGGGATACACCGGGGAGCTGTTTTTT. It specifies CSARGSLAGYTGELFF.

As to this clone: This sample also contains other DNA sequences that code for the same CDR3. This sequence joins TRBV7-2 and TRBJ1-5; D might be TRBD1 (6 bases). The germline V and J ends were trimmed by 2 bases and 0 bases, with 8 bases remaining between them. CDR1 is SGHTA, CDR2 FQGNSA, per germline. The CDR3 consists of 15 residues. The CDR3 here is CASSLTGTSNQPQHF. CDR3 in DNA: TGTGCCAGCAGCTTAACAGGGACTAGCAATCAGCCCCAGCATTTT.

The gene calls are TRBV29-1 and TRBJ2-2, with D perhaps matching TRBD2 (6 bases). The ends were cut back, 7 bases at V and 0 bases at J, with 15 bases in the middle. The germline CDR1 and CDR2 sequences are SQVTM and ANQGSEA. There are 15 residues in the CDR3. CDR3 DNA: TGCAGCGCCGGGGACTTCTTCCCGAACACCGGGGAGCTGTTTTTT. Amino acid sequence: CSAGDFFPNTGELFF.

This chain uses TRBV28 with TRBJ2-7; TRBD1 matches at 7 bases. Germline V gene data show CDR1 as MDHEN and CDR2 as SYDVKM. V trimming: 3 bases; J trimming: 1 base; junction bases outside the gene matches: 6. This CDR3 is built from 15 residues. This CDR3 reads CASSLGPGQSYEQYF. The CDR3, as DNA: TGTGCCAGCAGTTTGGGCCCGGGACAGTCCTACGAGCAGTACTTC.

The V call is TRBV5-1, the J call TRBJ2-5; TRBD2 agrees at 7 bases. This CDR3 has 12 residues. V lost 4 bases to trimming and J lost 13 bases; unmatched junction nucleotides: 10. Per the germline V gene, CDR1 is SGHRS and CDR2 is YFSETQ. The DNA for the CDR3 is TGCGCCAGCAGCCCGGGGCGGGGGTCGGGGTACTTC. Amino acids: CASSPGRGSGYF. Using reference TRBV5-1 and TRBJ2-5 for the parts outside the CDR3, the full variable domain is KAGVTQTPRYLIKTRGQQVTLSCSPISGHRSVSWYQQTPGQGLQFLFEYFSETQRNKGNFPGRFSGRQFSNSRSEMNVSTLELGDSALYLCASSPGRGSGYFGPGTRLLVL.

The CDR3 region is CASSWHLNQPQHF. In DNA form, the CDR3 reads TGTGCCAGCAGTTGGCACCTCAATCAGCCCCAGCATTTT. The chain employs TRBV27 and TRBJ1-5; D is undetermined. Germline V CDR1 and CDR2: MNHEY, SMNVEV (reference sequence). This CDR3 has 13 residues. Trimming removed 4 bases from V and 3 bases from J, with 7 bases in between.

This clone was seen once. The CDR3 DNA follows: TGTGCCAGCAGCCGAGTAGGGGGGGATGAGCAGTTCTTC. This gives the protein CASSRVGGDEQFF. The chain is built from TRBV7-8 and TRBJ2-1; D perhaps matches TRBD2 (7 bases). Trimming removed 5 bases from V and 8 bases from J, with 13 bases in between. CDR1 and CDR2 from the germline V gene are SGHVS and FQNEAQ. CDR3 length equals 13 residues.